These 32 T cell receptor beta chains came from one sample sequenced in a study of metastatic and nonmetastatic thyroid tumors. TCRdb reanalyzed the PCR reads with MiXCR. In the table there are more than 20,000 clones, more than 20% of which are singletons. Treatment of any kind had been given to no patient before thyroid surgery. The sequenced sample was tumor tissue. These TCRs come from a female donor with papillary thyroid cancer or a benign thyroid nodule (not recorded which). Some clones in this sample may be carry-over from other donors' samples.

This sequence joins TRBV18 and TRBJ1-5; 8 bases map to TRBD1. The CDR3 has 15 residues. V lost 3 bases to trimming and J lost 6 bases; unmatched junction nucleotides: 7. The germline gives CDR1 KGHSH, CDR2 LQKENI. In DNA, the CDR3 is TGTGCCAGCTCACCCACGGACAGGGCCGGTCAGCCCCAGCATTTT. Protein sequence: CASSPTDRAGQPQHF.

The chain has TRBV20-1 and TRBJ2-1, with D unresolved. Germline CDR1 reads DFQATT; CDR2 reads SNEGSKA (reference sequence). V dropped 6 bases and J dropped 4 bases, with 13 bases sitting between them. This CDR3 region has 13 residues. CDR3 region: CSATNPQYNEQFF. CDR3 nucleotides: TGCAGTGCCACCAACCCCCAGTACAATGAGCAGTTCTTC.

By share, this clone counts as medium-sized. In DNA, the CDR3 is TGTGCCAGTAGTATAGGCTGGACAGGGGGAGTTAATGGCTACACCTTC. Translating it yields CASSIGWTGGVNGYTF. The J gene is TRBJ1-2, the V gene TRBV19; 10 bases are shared with TRBD1. CDR1 is LNHDA, CDR2 SQIVND, per germline (reference sequence). The CDR3 extends over 16 amino acids. V lost 1 base and J lost 6; bases outside the gene matches: 8.

The V and J genes are TRBV28 and TRBJ2-1; D is unresolved. Trimming cost V 6 bases and J 9 bases, with 24 bases left between them. The CDR3 covers 16 residues. Germline V CDR1 and CDR2: MDHEN, SYDVKM. CDR3 DNA sequence: TGTGCCAGCAGACCGCCTGGGGTAGTCGTGGGGTGTGAGCAGTTCTTC. This sequence encodes CASRPPGVVVGCEQFF.

In its sample, this clone was seen a few times. V and J are TRBV7-9 and TRBJ1-6; D is uncertain. V lost 5 bases, J lost 8 bases, and 7 bases lay in between. This CDR3 is built from 12 residues. Germline lookup yields CDR1 SEHNR and CDR2 FQNEAQ (reference sequence). CDR3 nucleotides: TGTGCCAGCAGCCCCGATTATTCACCCCTCCACTTT. Translation gives CASSPDYSPLHF.

The J gene is TRBJ2-3, the V gene TRBV12-3 or TRBV12-4, with D possibly matching TRBD2 (5 bases). Deletions cut 5 bases from V and 2 bases from J, with 14 bases between. The CDR3 runs to 15 residues. CDR3 sequence reads: CASSEVRGFTDTQYF. For the CDR3, the DNA is TGTGCCAGCAGTGAGGTTCGGGGATTCACAGATACGCAGTATTTT.

This clone was recorded many times. This chain links TRBV7-9 with TRBJ2-5, with TRBD1 identical over 9 bases. CDR1 SEHNR and CDR2 FQNEAQ come from the germline V gene (reference sequence). The CDR3 spans 15 residues. V shed 4 bases and J 5 bases; nucleotides not matched to a gene: 8. CDR3 DNA sequence: TGTGCCAGCAGCTCGACAGGGGGTTCTGCGGAGACCCAGTACTTC. This codes for CASSSTGGSAETQYF.

This clone was observed many times. This rearrangement joins TRBV19 to TRBJ1-5; D not resolved. This CDR3 has 15 amino acids. Trimming shortened V by 1 base and J by 0 bases, and 7 bases separated the two germline ends. CDR1 and CDR2 (germline): LNHDA, SQIVND (reference sequence). The CDR3 reads CASSIGSPSNQPQHF. Here the CDR3 DNA reads TGTGCCAGTAGTATAGGGAGTCCTAGCAATCAGCCCCAGCATTTT.

This clone was seen at least ten times. The J gene is TRBJ2-6, the V gene TRBV6-4; D is undetermined. Germline V gene data show CDR1 as MRHNA and CDR2 as SNTAGT. V was pared by 0 bases and J by 2 bases, with 8 bases between. The CDR3 covers 16 residues. The CDR3 bases are TGTGCCAGCAGTGACTCTTGGGTAACTGGGGCCAACGTCCTGACTTTC. Translated: CASSDSWVTGANVLTF.

The chain is built from TRBV20-1 and TRBJ2-1, with D uncertain. The CDR3 runs to 15 residues. Germline V lookup: CDR1 DFQATT, CDR2 SNEGSKA (reference sequence). The V gene lost 1 base and the J gene lost 9 bases, with 19 bases spanning the gap. CDR3 DNA sequence: TGCAGTGCTAGAGCGACGGCGGCTCCGATTGGTGAGCAGTTCTTC. Its protein product is CSARATAAPIGEQFF.

V gene TRBV5-1 combines with J gene TRBJ1-2, with D maybe TRBD1 (5 bases). CDR3 size: 14 residues. The V end was cut by 5 bases, the J end by 7 bases, with 18 bases between. Per germline, CDR1 SGHRS and CDR2 YFSETQ. This chain's CDR3 is CASSYGRDPGGYTF. CDR3 coding DNA: TGCGCCAGCAGTTATGGACGGGACCCGGGTGGCTACACCTTC.

This clone was recorded at least ten times. Being one base from a much bigger clone, this may be a read error. V and J are TRBV4-1 and TRBJ1-4; 11 positions match TRBD1. The CDR3 sequence is 15 residues long. V was clipped by 2 bases and J by 8 bases; unmatched bases: 4. Per the germline V gene, CDR1 is MGHRA and CDR2 is YSYEKL. CDR3 in DNA: TGCGCCAGCAGCCAAACCGGGACAGGGGGAGAAAAACTGTTTTTT. Translated, it gives CASSQTGTGGEKLFF.

The sample holds many counts of this clone. The chain recombines TRBV5-1 with TRBJ2-7; D possibly corresponds to TRBD1 (7 bases). The CDR3 runs to 18 residues. V was shortened by 0 bases and J by 4 bases, with 23 bases between the two germline ends. Germline V CDR1 and CDR2: SGHRS, YFSETQ. In nucleotides, the CDR3 is TGCGCCAGCAGCTTGGGCACCATCGGAGGGGGCGCTTGGTACGAGCAGTACTTC. It specifies CASSLGTIGGGAWYEQYF.

This clone was found a few times. The chain joins TRBV27 to TRBJ2-6; D remains unclear. Deletions cut 5 bases from V and 7 bases from J, with 12 bases between. The CDR3 runs to 14 residues. Germline V gene sequence: CDR1 MNHEY, CDR2 SMNVEV (reference sequence). CDR3 sequence (DNA): TGTGCCAGCAGTCAGGTGTCCGGTGCCAACGTCCTGACTTTC. Protein product: CASSQVSGANVLTF.

The gene calls are TRBV2 and TRBJ2-7; D call uncertain. The V gene lost 3 bases and the J gene lost 6 bases, with 12 bases spanning the gap. The CDR3 loop spans 13 amino acids. Germline V CDR1 and CDR2: SNHLY, FYNNEI. The CDR3 region has the DNA TGTGCCAGCAGTGAGTCGTTGCCTGGCGAGCAGTACTTC. Encoded protein: CASSESLPGEQYF.

The chain couples TRBV24-1 to TRBJ2-1, with 11 bases fitting TRBD2. Unmatched junction bases numbered 5, after V lost 2 bases and J lost 6 bases. This CDR3 has 16 residues. The germline V gene encodes CDR1 KGHDR and CDR2 SFDVKD. The CDR3 nucleotides are TGTGCCACCAGTGATTCGCATAGCGGGAGGGGCAATGAGCAGTTCTTC. Translated: CATSDSHSGRGNEQFF.

This rearrangement joins TRBV7-9 to TRBJ1-3; no clear D. From germline, CDR1 is SEHNR and CDR2 FQNEAQ (reference sequence). V was trimmed by 3 bases and J by 0 bases, leaving 9 bases between them. The CDR3 totals 15 residues. CDR3 nucleotides: TGTGCCAGCAGCTTCCTCCGGGCCTCTGGAAACACCATATATTTT. This codes for CASSFLRASGNTIYF.

This clone has at least ten counts. A much larger clone lies one base from this, so it may be a read error. V gene TRBV12-3 or TRBV12-4 combines with J gene TRBJ2-1, with a weak D call TRBD2 (6 bases). The CDR3 totals 15 residues. The CDR3 bases are TGTGCCAGCACCTCACTAGCTATCTCCTACAATGAGCAGCTCTTC. Translation gives CASTSLAISYNEQLF.

The genes are TRBV6-6 and TRBJ2-7; D tentatively fits TRBD1 or TRBD2 (5 bases each). Germline CDR1 and CDR2: MNHNY and SVGAGI (reference sequence). The CDR3 totals 18 residues. With 0 bases removed from V and 3 bases from J, the gap between germline ends came to 21 bases. The CDR3 sequence: CASSYSTQSGLGDYEQYF. The CDR3 nucleotides are TGTGCCAGCAGTTACTCAACCCAGTCTGGATTGGGGGACTACGAGCAGTACTTC.

By proportion, this clone is medium-sized. The V call is TRBV6-5, the J call TRBJ2-3, with 8 positions matching TRBD1. The length of the CDR3 is 18 residues. Trimming at V came to 6 bases and at J to 6 bases, leaving 20 bases not matched to a gene. The germline V gene encodes CDR1 MNHEY and CDR2 SVGAGI. CDR3 region: CASSLLGFQGARGDTQYF. The CDR3 DNA is TGTGCCAGCAGCCTACTAGGGTTCCAGGGGGCAAGGGGCGATACGCAGTATTTT.

About this clone itself: A read error is possible here, since a much larger clone lies one base away. This chain connects TRBV7-3 to TRBJ1-1; D gene ambiguous. The germline gives CDR1 SGHTA, CDR2 FQGTGA. V was trimmed by 3 bases and J by 1 base, leaving 9 bases between them. The CDR3 length is 14 residues. Here the CDR3 reads CASSLYTSNTEAFF. The CDR3, as DNA: TGTGCCAGCAGCTTGTACACCTCGAACACTGAAGCTTTCTTT.

As for this clone: This may stem from a read error, because a much larger clone lies one nucleotide away. The V gene is TRBV5-4, the J gene TRBJ2-5; no clear D. CDR1 is SGHNT, CDR2 YYREEE, per germline (reference sequence). This CDR3 is built from 12 residues. CDR3 nucleotide sequence: TGTGCCAGCAGCTGGTCAAGAGAGACCAAGTACTTC. It specifies CASSWSRETKYF.

In its sample, this clone was seen many times. This chain connects TRBV20-1 to TRBJ2-4; no reliable D call. Germline V gene sequence: CDR1 DFQATT, CDR2 SNEGSKA (reference sequence). Trimming left V 0 bases short and J 0 bases short, with 9 bases between. This CDR3 comprises 15 residues. This CDR3 reads CSARDLLQAKNIQYF. The CDR3 DNA reads as TGCAGTGCTAGAGATTTGCTGCAAGCCAAAAACATTCAGTACTTC.

The chain is built from TRBV20-1 and TRBJ1-5, with no clear D. Germline CDR1 DFQATT, CDR2 SNEGSKA (reference sequence). The CDR3 is 15 amino acids. The V and J ends lost 4 bases and 6 bases respectively, with 19 bases between them. In nucleotides, the CDR3 is TGCAGTGCTACAATCAGTACAGCCTCCCGTCAGCCCCAGCATTTT. Its translation: CSATISTASRQPQHF.

This clone was observed a handful of times. Compared with germline, one end of the junction differs, possibly owing to a read error. The V gene is TRBV19, the J gene TRBJ2-7; 8 bases fit TRBD1. The CDR3 is 13 residues long. Germline-derived CDR1 and CDR2 are LNHDA and SQIVND (reference sequence). The CDR3, as DNA: TGTGCCAGTAGTCCCGACAGGGGCTACAAGCAGTACTTC. Encoded protein: CASSPDRGYKQYF.

The V and J genes are TRBV6-5 and TRBJ1-1, with unresolved D. V lost 0 bases to trimming and J lost 4 bases, with 12 bases between them. The CDR3 runs 15 residues. CDR1 and CDR2 from the germline V gene are MNHEY and SVGAGI. CDR3 sequence: CASSYSLGSVTEAFF. The CDR3 coding sequence is TGTGCCAGCAGTTACTCTCTAGGGAGCGTCACTGAAGCTTTCTTT.

Many counts were recorded for this clone. The sample carries other DNA sequences with the same CDR3. This chain links TRBV10-3 with TRBJ2-1; 13 nucleotides agree with TRBD2. Germline CDR1 and CDR2: ENHRY and SYGVKD. This CDR3 spans 16 amino acids. V lost 6 bases and J lost 5; bases outside the gene matches: 7. The CDR3, as DNA: TGTGCCATCAGCTCCCGGGGGACTAGCGGGAACAATGAGCAGTTCTTC. This encodes CAISSRGTSGNNEQFF.

The chain couples TRBV12-3 or TRBV12-4 to TRBJ2-4; 8 bases are shared with TRBD1. The CDR3 has 17 amino acids. The trim removed 2 bases at V and 7 bases at J, leaving 13 bases unmatched. CDR3 residues: CASSLSRTGFSHNIQYF. The CDR3 coding sequence is TGTGCCAGCAGTTTAAGTCGGACAGGGTTTAGCCATAACATTCAGTACTTC.

This clone has only a few counts. The V call is TRBV6-1, the J call TRBJ2-3; 7 positions match TRBD2. V was pared by 10 bases and J by 7 bases, with 17 bases of the junction left unmatched. Germline-derived CDR1 and CDR2 are MNHNS and SASEGT. CDR3 length equals 15 residues. Here the CDR3 reads CAIMTSWRGRYTQYF. The CDR3 DNA reads as TGTGCCATCATGACTAGCTGGAGAGGAAGATATACGCAGTATTTT.

In its sample, this clone is medium-sized. The chain uses TRBV19 and TRBJ2-7; tentative D call: TRBD2 (6 bases). This CDR3 spans 15 amino acids. CDR1 is LNHDA, CDR2 SQIVND, per germline (reference sequence). V gave up 5 bases and J gave up 1 base, with 15 bases separating them. The CDR3 loop reads CASSVLTGDSYEQYF. DNA of the CDR3: TGTGCCAGTAGTGTCTTGACGGGAGATTCCTACGAGCAGTACTTC.

This clone was seen many times. The chain joins TRBV7-2 to TRBJ2-5; D remains unclear. The CDR3 consists of 14 residues. The germline V gene has CDR1 SGHTA and CDR2 FQGNSA. V was shortened by 0 bases and J by 4 bases, with 9 bases between the two germline ends. CDR3: CASSLAGPGETQYF. CDR3 in DNA: TGTGCCAGCAGCTTAGCGGGCCCGGGAGAGACCCAGTACTTC.

The V call is TRBV4-3, the J call TRBJ2-1; 15 nucleotides line up with TRBD2. The junction had 6 bases not matched to a gene; V was cut back by 3 bases and J by 6 bases. Looked up from germline, CDR1 is LGHNA and CDR2 is YSLEER. This CDR3 has 17 residues. The CDR3 bases are TGCGCCAGCAGCCATAAAAGGGGACTAGCGGGAGGCAATGAGCAGTTCTTC. It yields the protein CASSHKRGLAGGNEQFF.